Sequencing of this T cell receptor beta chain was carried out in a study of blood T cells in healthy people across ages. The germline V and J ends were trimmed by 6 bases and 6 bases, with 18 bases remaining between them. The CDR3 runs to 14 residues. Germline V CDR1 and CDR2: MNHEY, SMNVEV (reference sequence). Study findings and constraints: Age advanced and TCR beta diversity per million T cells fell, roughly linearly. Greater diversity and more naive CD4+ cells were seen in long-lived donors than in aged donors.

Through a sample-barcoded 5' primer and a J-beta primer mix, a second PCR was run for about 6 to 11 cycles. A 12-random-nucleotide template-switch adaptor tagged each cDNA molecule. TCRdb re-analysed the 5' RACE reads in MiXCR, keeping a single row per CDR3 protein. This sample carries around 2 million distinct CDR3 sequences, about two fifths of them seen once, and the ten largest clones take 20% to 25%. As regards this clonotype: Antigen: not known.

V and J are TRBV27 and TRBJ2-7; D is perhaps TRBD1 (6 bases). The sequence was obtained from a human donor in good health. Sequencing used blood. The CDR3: CASRPDGQTCEQYF. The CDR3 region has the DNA TGTGCCAGCAGGCCTGACGGACAGACCTGCGAGCAGTACTTC.